The 19 T cell receptor beta chains reported below all come from one sample, sequenced in a study of cytomegalovirus exposure and HLA in healthy donors. The PCR was carried out with 60 Vbeta primers and 13 Jbeta primers. Generated by immunoSEQ multiplex PCR, the TCRdb table keeps only in-frame clones and is missing some. The data hold almost 200,000 clones, with roughly 85% observed a single time. The sample taken for sequencing was PBMCs. These receptor sequences come from a woman under 40 in good health and CMV-seropositive.

This sequence joins TRBV19 and TRBJ1-2; 7 bases match TRBD1. V was clipped by 5 bases and J by 5 bases; unmatched bases: 11. The CDR3 runs to 15 residues. The germline V gene encodes CDR1 LNHDA and CDR2 SQIVND (reference sequence). This CDR3 is CASSLSPGQTYGYTF. The CDR3 coding sequence is TGTGCCAGTAGTTTATCCCCGGGACAGACTTATGGCTACACCTTC. Filled out from reference TRBV19 and TRBJ1-2, the complete variable domain reads DGGITQSPKYLFRKEGQNVTLSCEQNLNHDAMYWYRQDPGQGLRLIYYSQIVNDFQKGDIAEGYSVSREKKESFPLTVTSAQKNPTAFYLCASSLSPGQTYGYTFGSGTRLTVV.

The chain is built from TRBV2 and TRBJ2-5; possible D gene TRBD1, 7 bases. The CDR3 extends over 14 amino acids. V was clipped by 6 bases and J by 7 bases, with 18 bases between them. Germline V lookup: CDR1 SNHLY, CDR2 FYNNEI. The CDR3 DNA is TGTGCCAGCAGGCCCGAGAGGGGGCGGGGGACCCAGTACTTC. It codes for CASRPERGRGTQYF.

The genes are TRBV7-8 and TRBJ2-2, with 7 bases lining up with TRBD2. The CDR3 contains 16 residues. V lost 0 bases, J lost 5 bases, and 6 bases stayed unmatched. The germline V gene has CDR1 SGHVS and CDR2 FQNEAQ. In nucleotides, the CDR3 is TGTGCCAGCAGCTTAGCGGGCGGGAGTTTAACCGGGGAGCTGTTTTTT. This gives the protein CASSLAGGSLTGELFF.

This clone was counted between two and nine times. This chain joins TRBV6-5 and TRBJ2-2; D is possibly TRBD2 (6 bases). The V and J ends lost 10 bases and 5 bases respectively, with 11 bases between them. The CDR3 extends over 12 amino acids. Germline V gene sequence: CDR1 MNHEY, CDR2 SVGAGI. The CDR3 DNA reads TGTGCCACCCTCGGAGGGACCGGGGAGCTGTTTTTT. Translated, it gives CATLGGTGELFF.

V usage is TRBV19 and J usage is TRBJ1-4, with D unresolved. V was shortened by 4 bases and J by 11 bases, with 17 bases between the two germline ends. The germline gives CDR1 LNHDA, CDR2 SQIVND (reference sequence). CDR3 length: 14 residues. CDR3 in amino acids: CASSTREANGKLFF. The CDR3 coding sequence is TGTGCCAGTAGTACCCGGGAGGCCAACGGCAAACTGTTTTTT. Looking up the rest from reference TRBV19 and TRBJ1-4 gives the full variable domain: DGGITQSPKYLFRKEGQNVTLSCEQNLNHDAMYWYRQDPGQGLRLIYYSQIVNDFQKGDIAEGYSVSREKKESFPLTVTSAQKNPTAFYLCASSTREANGKLFFGSGTQLSVL.

This sequence joins TRBV4-3 and TRBJ2-3, with D possibly being TRBD1 (6 bases). Germline V lookup: CDR1 LGHNA, CDR2 YSLEER. The V gene lost 2 bases and the J gene lost 0 bases, with 9 bases spanning the gap. CDR3 length: 15 amino acids. CDR3 in DNA: TGCGCCAGCAGCCAATTGGGGGCTAGCACAGATACGCAGTATTTT. It encodes CASSQLGASTDTQYF.

This clone was seen a few times. This chain connects TRBV7-2 to TRBJ2-3; 8 nucleotides align to TRBD2. Germline CDR1 SGHTA, CDR2 FQGNSA. After removal of 5 bases from V and 0 bases from J, the junction contained 10 bases not matched to a gene. The CDR3 covers 17 residues. CDR3 protein: CASSPPAGGPSTDTQYF. The CDR3 nucleotides are TGTGCCAGCAGCCCCCCGGCGGGGGGCCCTAGCACAGATACGCAGTATTTT.

This clone was recorded only once. The chain uses TRBV7-8 and TRBJ2-7, with 7 bases aligning to TRBD2. This CDR3 has 15 residues. Per germline, CDR1 SGHVS and CDR2 FQNEAQ. J was trimmed by 7 bases and V by 5 bases; bases with no gene match: 14. The CDR3 DNA follows: TGTGCCAGCAGCATTACCGGGACTACCTTGAGAGAGCAGTACTTC. Its protein product is CASSITGTTLREQYF.

This chain links TRBV6-5 with TRBJ2-7, with a weak D call TRBD2 (5 bases). V shed 0 bases and J shed 0 bases, with 6 bases lying between them. Germline CDR1 and CDR2: MNHEY and SVGAGI. CDR3 length: 14 residues. CDR3 sequence (DNA): TGTGCCAGCAGTTACTCGGGAGTCTCCTACGAGCAGTACTTC. Translating gives CASSYSGVSYEQYF.

V gene TRBV5-1 combines with J gene TRBJ1-5, with 12 bases fitting TRBD1. V shed 1 base and J 5 bases; nucleotides not matched to a gene: 4. The CDR3 consists of 16 residues. Germline CDR1 and CDR2: SGHRS and YFSETQ. CDR3 amino acids: CASSLTGQGADQPQHF. CDR3 bases: TGCGCCAGCAGCTTGACGGGACAGGGGGCTGATCAGCCCCAGCATTTT.

The chain uses TRBV6-1 and TRBJ1-5; 8 bases fit TRBD1. In germline, CDR1 is MNHNS, CDR2 SASEGT. This CDR3 is 15 amino acids long. The J segment lost 2 bases and the V segment lost 7 bases, leaving 7 bases of the junction unmatched. The CDR3 coding sequence is TGTGCCAGCACCTTGGACAGGGTGGGCAATCAGCCCCAGCATTTT. This codes for CASTLDRVGNQPQHF.

V is TRBV30 and J is TRBJ2-3, with unresolved D. V shed 3 bases and J shed 5 bases, with 12 bases lying between them. Germline V lookup: CDR1 GTSNPN, CDR2 SVGIG (reference sequence). CDR3 length: 13 amino acids. CDR3 protein: CAWSRHEIDTQYF. For the CDR3, the DNA is TGTGCCTGGAGCCGTCACGAGATAGATACGCAGTATTTT.

About this clone: Other DNA sequences from this sample encode an identical CDR3 as well. The genes are TRBV4-1 and TRBJ1-5, with 8 bases identical to TRBD1. Germline V gene sequence: CDR1 MGHRA, CDR2 YSYEKL. V shed 1 base and J 2 bases; nucleotides not matched to a gene: 1. The CDR3 runs 15 residues. The CDR3 reads CASSQATGGNQPQHF. In nucleotides, the CDR3 is TGCGCCAGCAGCCAAGCGACAGGGGGCAATCAGCCCCAGCATTTT.

This chain links TRBV27 with TRBJ1-5, with TRBD1 matching 7 bases. Germline lookup yields CDR1 MNHEY and CDR2 SMNVEV (reference sequence). Trimming cost V 3 bases and J 2 bases; bases outside gene matches: 4. The CDR3 has 15 residues. In DNA form, the CDR3 reads TGTGCCAGCAGTTTCCTAGGGGGCGGCAATCAGCCCCAGCATTTT. This encodes CASSFLGGGNQPQHF.

The chain is built from TRBV18 and TRBJ1-1, with unresolved D. Germline loops: CDR1 KGHSH, CDR2 LQKENI. The CDR3 runs to 14 residues. The ends were cut back, 2 bases at V and 1 base at J, with 8 bases in the middle. This chain's CDR3 is CASSPLQTNTEAFF. The CDR3 DNA reads TGTGCCAGCTCACCATTACAAACGAACACTGAAGCTTTCTTT.

This clone occurred once. The chain combines TRBV27 with TRBJ2-7; 8 positions match TRBD2. The germline V gene has CDR1 MNHEY and CDR2 SMNVEV (reference sequence). The ends lost 5 bases at V and 3 bases at J; junction bases unmatched: 9. The CDR3 is 15 amino acids. Here the CDR3 reads CASSLLGLGDYEQYF. CDR3 in DNA: TGTGCCAGCAGTCTCCTGGGACTAGGGGACTACGAGCAGTACTTC.

This rearrangement joins TRBV6-5 to TRBJ2-7, with 7 bases lining up with TRBD1. Trimming removed 0 bases from V and 2 bases from J; junction bases left unmatched: 4. This CDR3 comprises 15 residues. CDR1 and CDR2 (germline): MNHEY, SVGAGI. The CDR3 region has the DNA TGTGCCAGCAGTTACTCCTGGCAGGGGGCCTACGAGCAGTACTTC. This gives the protein CASSYSWQGAYEQYF.

The chain links TRBV4-3 to TRBJ2-5, with D perhaps TRBD2 (5 bases). This CDR3 is 13 amino acids long. Trimming removed 0 bases at V and 7 bases at J, with 9 bases between. Germline CDR1 reads LGHNA; CDR2 reads YSLEER. CDR3 loop: CASSQERRGTQYF. CDR3 coding DNA: TGCGCCAGCAGCCAAGAAAGACGGGGGACCCAGTACTTC.

This clone was detected once. The CDR3 sequence is CSVGGTGITEAFF. The DNA of the CDR3 is TGCAGCGTTGGCGGGACAGGGATCACTGAAGCTTTCTTT. V and J are TRBV29-1 and TRBJ1-1; 9 nucleotides line up with TRBD1. Germline CDR1 and CDR2: SQVTM and ANQGSEA. CDR3 length: 13 residues. V shed 4 bases, J shed 4 bases, and the junction held 4 bases outside the gene matches. The full variable domain, its missing parts supplied by reference TRBV29-1 and TRBJ1-1, is SAVISQKPSRDICQRGTSLTIQCQVDSQVTMMFWYRQQPGQSLTLIATANQGSEATYESGFVIDKFPISRPNLTFSTLTVSNMSPEDSSIYLCSVGGTGITEAFFGQGTRLTVV.